One sample yielded the 25 T cell receptor beta chains listed below, sequenced in a study of T cells after yellow fever vaccination (dated by TCRdb to between 2018 and 2021). The library was generated by 5' RACE. TCRdb names Illumina HiSeq 2500 as the instrument used. Using fastp at Q25 and MiXCR, TCRdb reprocessed the public reads and kept productive beta chains. Entries are consolidated by CDR3 protein sequence, retaining the most common genes and DNA. This sample lists approximately 300,000 distinct CDR3 sequences; approximately 7% were detected once. Together, the top ten hold roughly 19% of the sample. Explained via the paper, the treatment or condition label denotes: live attenuated yellow fever vaccine strain. The sequenced sample was PBMCs, obtained approximately 40 days after the first yellow fever vaccination. These receptors came from a man aged 18 to 29 who received the YFV17D yellow fever vaccine.

This clonotype was counted only a few times. The chain combines TRBV6-5 with TRBJ1-6; D uncertain. Germline V lookup: CDR1 MNHEY, CDR2 SVGAGI. Trimming removed 2 bases at V and 8 bases at J, with 7 bases between. CDR3 length: 13 residues. CDR3 sequence reads: CASSYGKYSPLHF. CDR3 bases: TGTGCCAGCAGTTACGGGAAATATTCACCCCTCCACTTT.

This clonotype was picked up a small number of times. The chain links TRBV5-1 to TRBJ2-5; D could derive from TRBD1 or TRBD2 (5 bases each). Per germline, CDR1 SGHRS and CDR2 YFSETQ. This CDR3 has 16 amino acids. Trimming took off 3 bases at V and 7 bases at J, with 22 bases between the two ends. DNA for the CDR3: TGCGCCAGCAGCTCTGGGGCAGTGGACACGGCGGGGACCCAGTACTTC. Translating it yields CASSSGAVDTAGTQYF.

The table lists this clonotype with many counts. The chain uses TRBV10-3 and TRBJ2-3, with 10 bases identical to TRBD2. Per germline, CDR1 ENHRY and CDR2 SYGVKD. Trimming cost V 4 bases and J 2 bases; bases outside gene matches: 6. This CDR3 comprises 16 residues. The CDR3 coding sequence is TGTGCCATCAGTGGCTCTAGCGGGGGTTACACAGATACGCAGTATTTT. Its translation: CAISGSSGGYTDTQYF.

This clonotype was observed a handful of times. V and J are TRBV4-3 and TRBJ2-3, with TRBD2 matching 9 bases. From germline, CDR1 is LGHNA and CDR2 YSLEER. J was trimmed by 4 bases and V by 0 bases; bases with no gene match: 2. The length of the CDR3 is 15 residues. This CDR3 is CASSQDRGGADTQYF. Here the CDR3 DNA reads TGCGCCAGCAGCCAAGATCGCGGGGGGGCAGATACGCAGTATTTT.

In its sample, this clonotype was seen many times. The genes are TRBV18 and TRBJ1-5, with 10 bases identical to TRBD1. Germline V gene lookup returns CDR1 KGHSH and CDR2 LQKENI. Unmatched junction bases numbered 2, after V lost 5 bases and J lost 7 bases. This CDR3 is built from 13 residues. The CDR3 region is CASSSDRGQPQHF. The CDR3, as DNA: TGTGCCAGCTCATCGGACAGGGGGCAGCCCCAGCATTTT.

This clonotype was counted only a few times. This chain uses TRBV20-1 with TRBJ2-3, with TRBD2 matching 7 bases. V gave up 5 bases and J gave up 1 base; unmatched junction bases: 6. CDR1 and CDR2 (germline): DFQATT, SNEGSKA (reference sequence). The CDR3 is made up of 14 amino acids. The CDR3, as DNA: TGCAGTGCTCCAACGGCGGGGGGCACAGATACGCAGTATTTT. Translating gives CSAPTAGGTDTQYF.

This chain uses TRBV5-1 with TRBJ2-3; perhaps D is TRBD1 or TRBD2 (5 bases each). Germline-derived CDR1 and CDR2 are SGHRS and YFSETQ. This CDR3 has 14 residues. V gave up 5 bases and J gave up 3 bases, with 13 bases separating them. CDR3 nucleotide sequence: TGCGCCAGCAGGGGGTGGGGGTCAACAGATACGCAGTATTTT. It translates to CASRGWGSTDTQYF.

V gene TRBV20-1 combines with J gene TRBJ2-7; the D is unclear. Between the trimmed V and J ends, which lost 6 bases and 9 bases, there was a span of 18 bases. The length of the CDR3 is 12 residues. Germline-derived CDR1 and CDR2 are DFQATT and SNEGSKA (reference sequence). CDR3 nucleotides: TGCAGTGCCAGGAATGACGAAACCTTGCAGTACTTC. It yields the protein CSARNDETLQYF.

The rearrangement links TRBV5-1 to TRBJ2-2, with a tentative D call TRBD1 (6 bases). This CDR3 has 15 amino acids. Germline values: CDR1 SGHRS, CDR2 YFSETQ. The ends were cut back, 1 base at V and 3 bases at J, with 10 bases in the middle. CDR3 sequence reads: CASSLSQGYTGELFF. CDR3 DNA: TGCGCCAGCAGCTTGAGCCAGGGGTACACCGGGGAGCTGTTTTTT.

The rearrangement uses TRBV15 and TRBJ1-1; tentative D call: TRBD1 (5 bases). CDR1 and CDR2 from the germline V gene are LNHNV and YYDKDF (reference sequence). This CDR3 contains 13 residues. V gave up 0 bases and J gave up 10 bases, with 12 bases separating them. CDR3 DNA sequence: TGTGCCACCAGCAGAGATCAGGGCGAAGGAGCTTTCTTT. Its protein product is CATSRDQGEGAFF.

The table lists this clonotype with many counts. The V gene is TRBV5-1, the J gene TRBJ2-1, with D possibly TRBD1 on 6 matching bases. The CDR3 is 13 residues long. V was pared by 2 bases and J by 6 bases, with 9 bases between. Germline CDR1 reads SGHRS; CDR2 reads YFSETQ. The CDR3: CASSFTGFNEQFF. The CDR3 nucleotides read TGCGCCAGCAGCTTCACAGGGTTCAATGAGCAGTTCTTC.

There are a few counts of this clonotype. The V call is TRBV11-2, the J call TRBJ2-7, with no clear D. In germline, CDR1 is SGHAT, CDR2 FQNNGV. This CDR3 spans 14 amino acids. V lost 3 bases and J lost 2, with 11 bases in between. For the CDR3, the DNA is TGTGCCAGCAGCTTGGCTGACAAACCCTACGAGCAGTACTTC. Its translation: CASSLADKPYEQYF.

The chain has TRBV12-3 or TRBV12-4 and TRBJ1-2; 9 bases agree with TRBD1. This CDR3 is built from 14 residues. Germline trimming cut 5 bases from V and 8 bases from J; bases unmatched to any gene: 9. CDR3 sequence reads: CASSGQGITYGYTF. CDR3 nucleotide sequence: TGTGCCAGCAGTGGACAGGGGATTACTTACGGCTACACCTTC.

The rearrangement uses TRBV3-1 and TRBJ2-3; TRBD2 aligns across 8 bases. The ends lost 4 bases at V and 1 base at J; junction bases unmatched: 4. Looked up from germline, CDR1 is LGHDT and CDR2 is YNNKEL (reference sequence). The CDR3 sequence is 15 residues long. The CDR3 loop is CASSPGAGGTDTQYF. As DNA, the CDR3 is TGTGCCAGCAGCCCCGGAGCGGGGGGCACAGATACGCAGTATTTT.

This clonotype turned up a few times. The rearrangement links TRBV5-1 to TRBJ2-5, with D tentatively TRBD1 or TRBD2 (6 bases each). Germline values: CDR1 SGHRS, CDR2 YFSETQ. CDR3 length equals 14 residues. V lost 0 bases and J 4 bases, leaving 10 bases between the germline ends. The CDR3 loop is CASSLEGGLETQYF. CDR3 sequence (DNA): TGCGCCAGCAGCTTGGAAGGGGGGCTAGAGACCCAGTACTTC.

Of note for this clonotype: It may be a read error: a sequence one base away is much more abundant. V usage is TRBV12-3 or TRBV12-4 and J usage is TRBJ1-5, with TRBD1 matching 8 bases. V gave up 8 bases and J gave up 6 bases; unmatched junction bases: 9. This CDR3 comprises 14 residues. The CDR3 loop is CASRPGGEGQPQHF. CDR3 in DNA: TGTGCCAGCCGTCCAGGGGGCGAAGGTCAGCCCCAGCATTTT.

There are many counts of this clonotype. The rearrangement links TRBV6-5 to TRBJ2-5, with 11 bases identical to TRBD2. Per germline, CDR1 MNHEY and CDR2 SVGAGI. Trimming removed 2 bases from V and 2 bases from J; junction bases left unmatched: 4. CDR3 size: 16 residues. The CDR3 spells CASSYHGTSGQETQYF. The CDR3 bases are TGTGCCAGCAGTTACCATGGGACTAGCGGACAAGAGACCCAGTACTTC.

This clonotype was recorded a few times. The CDR3 DNA reads TGCGCCAGCAGCTTTAAACAGCCGAGCTCCTACGAGCAGTACTTC. Its translation is CASSFKQPSSYEQYF. This sequence joins TRBV5-1 and TRBJ2-7; no firm D call. The CDR3 contains 15 residues. The V gene lost 2 bases and the J gene lost 0 bases, with 12 bases spanning the gap. Germline V gives CDR1 SGHRS, CDR2 YFSETQ. Drawing the rest from reference TRBV5-1 and TRBJ2-7, the complete variable domain is KAGVTQTPRYLIKTRGQQVTLSCSPISGHRSVSWYQQTPGQGLQFLFEYFSETQRNKGNFPGRFSGRQFSNSRSEMNVSTLELGDSALYLCASSFKQPSSYEQYFGPGTRLTVT.

This clonotype was found once. The junction and the germline gene differ at one end; a read error may be behind it. CDR3 coding DNA: TGTGCCAGCAGCCTACGGGGACAGCAAGAGACCAAGTACTTC. Protein: CASSLRGQQETKYF. The chain couples TRBV2 to TRBJ2-5; TRBD1 matches 7 bases. The CDR3 has 14 residues. CDR1 is SNHLY and CDR2 is FYNNEI in the germline V gene.

In its sample, this clonotype was seen many times. This chain uses TRBV20-1 with TRBJ2-5; TRBD2 might be the D (6 bases). V lost 2 bases and J 7 bases, leaving 14 bases between the germline ends. The CDR3 consists of 13 residues. Germline CDR1 and CDR2: DFQATT and SNEGSKA (reference sequence). The CDR3 is CSARSPSGVTQYF. The DNA for the CDR3 is TGCAGTGCTAGATCTCCCTCGGGAGTGACCCAGTACTTC.

This clonotype was detected only a few times. The chain is built from TRBV18 and TRBJ2-1; D possibly corresponds to TRBD2 (5 bases). The V gene's germline CDR1 is KGHSH and CDR2 LQKENI. CDR3 size: 15 residues. The germline V and J ends were trimmed by 2 bases and 10 bases, with 18 bases remaining between them. In nucleotides, the CDR3 is TGTGCCAGCTCACCAGGGAGAACAGTCCTCAACGAGCAGTTCTTC. Amino acid sequence: CASSPGRTVLNEQFF.

This chain links TRBV29-1 with TRBJ2-7; D is perhaps TRBD1 or TRBD2 (6 bases each). The CDR3 has 15 amino acids. Germline V CDR1 and CDR2: SQVTM, ANQGSEA. Trimming removed 3 bases from V and 2 bases from J, with 17 bases in between. CDR3 nucleotide sequence: TGCAGCGTTGAGGTGGTGCAGGGGAGGACCTACGAGCAGTACTTC. It specifies CSVEVVQGRTYEQYF.

Of note for this clonotype: No conserved phenylalanine or tryptophan ends this CDR3, so it is likely a read error. The CDR3, as DNA: TGCGCCAGCAGCTTGGACAGCACCGGGGAGCTGTTTGTT. The encoded protein is CASSLDSTGELFV. The chain joins TRBV5-1 to TRBJ2-2; no clear D. In germline, CDR1 is SGHRS, CDR2 YFSETQ. Trimming cost V 0 bases and J 4 bases, with 4 bases left between them. The CDR3 is 13 residues long.

This clonotype was observed a handful of times. The chain employs TRBV24-1 and TRBJ2-1; D perhaps matches TRBD2 (6 bases). Trimming took 2 bases from V and 0 from J, leaving 10 bases between them. Germline V gene sequence: CDR1 KGHDR, CDR2 SFDVKD. CDR3 length: 16 amino acids. DNA for the CDR3: TGTGCCACCAGTGATTCCGAAGCGGGCTCCTACAATGAGCAGTTCTTC. Translation: CATSDSEAGSYNEQFF.

This clonotype was counted a few times. V is TRBV27 and J is TRBJ2-1, with D unresolved. V was shortened by 2 bases and J by 10 bases, with 9 bases between the two germline ends. Germline CDR1 reads MNHEY; CDR2 reads SMNVEV (reference sequence). This CDR3 region has 12 residues. For the CDR3, the DNA is TGTGCCAGCAGTTTAGCGTGGGGAGAGCAGTTCTTC. Translated, it gives CASSLAWGEQFF.